Shown below are 14 T cell receptor beta chains from a single sample sequenced in a study of blood T cell repertoires in COVID-19. Generated by immunoSEQ multiplex PCR, the TCRdb table keeps only in-frame clones and is missing some. The sample lists some 220,000 clones; 75% to 85% were seen once. Sequencing was carried out using peripheral blood. The receptors were sampled from a man aged 50 to 60 with COVID-19, enrolled during active disease.

The chain is built from TRBV7-3 and TRBJ2-3; TRBD2 aligns across 8 bases. The CDR3 contains 15 residues. V lost 4 bases, J lost 4 bases, and 7 bases stayed unmatched. Germline V CDR1 and CDR2: SGHTA, FQGTGA. This chain's CDR3 is CASSYIGGASDTQYF. For the CDR3, the DNA is TGTGCCAGCAGCTACATCGGGGGGGCCTCAGATACGCAGTATTTT.

This clone occurred a few times. The rearrangement joins TRBV20-1 to TRBJ1-5, with a tentative D call TRBD1 (6 bases). Trimming pared 3 bases from V and 7 bases from J, leaving 19 bases between. The germline V gene encodes CDR1 DFQATT and CDR2 SNEGSKA (reference sequence). The CDR3 is 15 amino acids. The CDR3 DNA follows: TGCAGTGCTAGTCCCCCCACAGGGATGGGACAGCCCCAGCATTTT. Translated, it gives CSASPPTGMGQPQHF.

The gene calls are TRBV2 and TRBJ1-6; D perhaps matches TRBD1 (6 bases). This CDR3 comprises 16 residues. With 4 bases removed from V and 9 bases from J, the gap between germline ends came to 19 bases. CDR1 is SNHLY, CDR2 FYNNEI, per germline. Here the CDR3 reads CASSGWTARSGSPLHF. In nucleotides, the CDR3 is TGTGCCAGCAGTGGGTGGACAGCCCGCTCCGGTTCACCCCTCCACTTT.

In its sample, this clone was seen a few times. Mismatch with germline at one junction end may stem from a read error. J is TRBJ2-7 and V is TRBV3-1 (or the pseudogene TRBV3-2); 10 bases fit TRBD1. This CDR3 has 13 residues. CDR1 is LGHDT and CDR2 is YNNKEL in the germline V gene (reference sequence). Here the CDR3 reads CASSRGDRGLKDF. As DNA, the CDR3 is TGTGCCAGCAGCCGAGGGGACAGGGGTTTAAAGGACTTC.

This clone was recorded only once. V usage is TRBV2 and J usage is TRBJ1-2, with a weak D call TRBD1 (5 bases). The CDR3 extends over 14 amino acids. V was shortened by 5 bases and J by 9 bases, with 19 bases between the two germline ends. Germline values: CDR1 SNHLY, CDR2 FYNNEI. CDR3 sequence (DNA): TGTGCCAGCAGTCCAGCCCAGGGAATATCGAGCTACACCTTC. Translated, it gives CASSPAQGISSYTF.

This clone was recorded once. CDR3 coding DNA: TGTGCCAGCAGCCCAGGGGGCGATCAGCCCCAGCATTTT. Amino acid sequence: CASSPGGDQPQHF. This rearrangement joins TRBV6-5 to TRBJ1-5, with TRBD1 matching over 8 bases. The germline V gene has CDR1 MNHEY and CDR2 SVGAGI. Trimming removed 6 bases from V and 5 bases from J; junction bases left unmatched: 3. This CDR3 has 13 residues.

This sequence joins TRBV27 and TRBJ2-1, with 12 bases matching TRBD2. CDR3 size: 16 residues. The V segment lost 3 bases and the J segment 8 bases; nucleotides outside the gene matches: 8. The germline V gene encodes CDR1 MNHEY and CDR2 SMNVEV (reference sequence). CDR3 in DNA: TGTGCCAGCAGTTTGGGGCTAGCGGGGGGGCAGGATGAGCAGTTCTTC. Translating gives CASSLGLAGGQDEQFF.

A note on this clone: The sample has other DNA sequences that encode this CDR3 too. The rearrangement joins TRBV19 to TRBJ2-7; TRBD2 might be the D (6 bases). This CDR3 has 14 amino acids. From germline, CDR1 is LNHDA and CDR2 SQIVND (reference sequence). V was clipped by 5 bases and J by 1 base, with 12 bases between them. The CDR3, as DNA: TGTGCCAGTAGTCCCGGGACTTCATCCTACGAGCAGTACTTC. Residues: CASSPGTSSYEQYF.

The V gene is TRBV30, the J gene TRBJ1-6; a possible D gene is TRBD1 (5 bases). This CDR3 comprises 16 residues. Trimming left V 2 bases short and J 2 bases short, with 13 bases between. Germline assignment: CDR1 GTSNPN and CDR2 SVGIG (reference sequence). CDR3 sequence: CAWSPPYRTYNSPLHF. CDR3 sequence (DNA): TGTGCCTGGAGTCCGCCCTACAGGACCTATAATTCACCCCTCCACTTT.

J is TRBJ2-1 and V is TRBV6-5; D possibly corresponds to TRBD1 (5 bases). CDR1 MNHEY and CDR2 SVGAGI come from the germline V gene. Trimming shortened V by 6 bases and J by 0 bases, and 9 bases separated the two germline ends. The CDR3 contains 14 residues. This CDR3 is CASSDRSSYNEQFF. In DNA, the CDR3 is TGTGCCAGCAGCGACAGAAGCTCCTACAATGAGCAGTTCTTC.

The chain uses TRBV9 and TRBJ2-3; D may be TRBD2 (6 bases). Germline CDR1 SGDLS, CDR2 YYNGEE. The CDR3 sequence is 14 residues long. V lost 5 bases, J lost 3 bases, and 13 bases lay in between. The CDR3 DNA sequence: TGTGCCAGCAGTGGCGGGGTCTGGACAGATACGCAGTATTTT. Protein: CASSGGVWTDTQYF.

The chain uses TRBV6-5 and TRBJ2-7; tentative D call: TRBD2 (7 bases). V was clipped by 2 bases and J by 0 bases, with 11 bases between them. Looked up from germline, CDR1 is MNHEY and CDR2 is SVGAGI. This CDR3 is 15 amino acids long. The CDR3 here is CASSYGGAPSYEQYF. CDR3 DNA: TGTGCCAGCAGTTACGGGGGGGCCCCCTCCTACGAGCAGTACTTC.

This sequence joins TRBV10-3 and TRBJ2-7; a possible D gene is TRBD2 (5 bases). The CDR3 loop spans 17 amino acids. Germline CDR1 ENHRY, CDR2 SYGVKD. The ends were cut back, 2 bases at V and 4 bases at J, with 21 bases in the middle. DNA for the CDR3: TGTGCCATCAGTGAGGACGGGAACCTACCTGGTAGTTACGAGCAGTACTTC. Translated: CAISEDGNLPGSYEQYF.

The chain joins TRBV9 to TRBJ1-2; 7 nucleotides align to TRBD1. Germline assignment: CDR1 SGDLS and CDR2 YYNGEE. The junction had 11 bases not matched to a gene; V was cut back by 0 bases and J by 6 bases. This CDR3 is built from 16 residues. CDR3 residues: CASSVGVLVTGDGYTF. The CDR3 DNA sequence: TGTGCCAGCAGCGTAGGAGTCCTCGTAACAGGGGATGGCTACACCTTC.